One sample yielded the 17 T cell receptor beta chains listed below, sequenced in a study of T cell responses to AZD1222 COVID-19 vaccine. The table came from immunoSEQ multiplex PCR; TCRdb's copy has only in-frame clones and leaves some out. This table holds about 110,000 clones, approximately 92% found once. The specimen comprised peripheral blood, sampled 28 days after the second AZD1222 dose. Receptors were obtained from an adult who received the AZD1222 COVID-19 vaccine.

This rearrangement joins TRBV7-8 to TRBJ1-3, with D perhaps TRBD1 (5 bases). The CDR3 loop spans 14 amino acids. The ends were cut back, 0 bases at V and 4 bases at J, with 7 bases in the middle. Germline V gene sequence: CDR1 SGHVS, CDR2 FQNEAQ. The CDR3 sequence: CASSLAGAGNTIYF. The DNA of the CDR3 is TGTGCCAGCAGCTTAGCCGGGGCAGGAAACACCATATATTTT.

The gene calls are TRBV27 and TRBJ1-3, with D possibly matching TRBD1 (6 bases). Germline values: CDR1 MNHEY, CDR2 SMNVEV (reference sequence). Trimming left V 5 bases short and J 2 bases short, with 13 bases between. The CDR3 length is 15 residues. In DNA form, the CDR3 reads TGTGCCAGCAGTCGGGGGGGGGACACTGGAAACACCATATATTTT. This translates into CASSRGGDTGNTIYF.

This chain links TRBV27 with TRBJ2-1; 7 bases align to TRBD2. The germline CDR1 and CDR2 sequences are MNHEY and SMNVEV (reference sequence). This CDR3 spans 15 amino acids. After removal of 8 bases from V and 4 bases from J, the junction contained 11 bases not matched to a gene. CDR3: CASGSSGVIYNEQFF. The CDR3, as DNA: TGTGCCAGCGGATCCAGCGGGGTTATTTACAATGAGCAGTTCTTC.

This chain joins TRBV5-6 and TRBJ2-7; no firm D call. Trimming pared 2 bases from V and 0 bases from J, leaving 3 bases between. The CDR3 is made up of 12 amino acids. CDR1 is SGHDT and CDR2 is YYEEEE in the germline V gene. The CDR3 reads CASSFSSYEQYF. The CDR3 DNA is TGTGCCAGCAGCTTTTCCTCCTACGAGCAGTACTTC.

The chain carries TRBV19 and TRBJ1-5; 10 bases line up with TRBD1. The germline gives CDR1 LNHDA, CDR2 SQIVND (reference sequence). This CDR3 spans 16 amino acids. The V and J ends lost 5 bases and 2 bases, in that order; junction bases with no gene match: 6. CDR3 nucleotides: TGTGCCAGTAGTCCTGGGGACAGGGGAGGCAATCAGCCCCAGCATTTT. Amino acid sequence: CASSPGDRGGNQPQHF.

This clone was counted once. The rearrangement joins TRBV6-5 to TRBJ1-6; a possible D gene is TRBD1 (6 bases). Germline V gene lookup returns CDR1 MNHEY and CDR2 SVGAGI. V shed 5 bases and J shed 14 bases, with 13 bases lying between them. There are 12 residues in the CDR3. This chain's CDR3 is CASSKRRDTLHF. For the CDR3, the DNA is TGTGCCAGCAGTAAACGGCGGGACACCCTCCACTTT.

V usage is TRBV5-6 and J usage is TRBJ1-2; 7 bases are shared with TRBD1. Trimming removed 4 bases from V and 0 bases from J; junction bases left unmatched: 9. The germline V gene encodes CDR1 SGHDT and CDR2 YYEEEE. The CDR3 is made up of 16 amino acids. CDR3 loop: CASSTEPGQPNYGYTF. The CDR3 DNA follows: TGTGCCAGCAGCACCGAACCGGGACAGCCTAACTATGGCTACACCTTC.

For the CDR3, the DNA is TGTGCCAGCAGCCGAAGGACAGGGAATGGCTACACCTTC. Protein sequence: CASSRRTGNGYTF. The chain recombines TRBV7-8 with TRBJ1-2; 8 bases map to TRBD1. CDR1 and CDR2 from the germline V gene are SGHVS and FQNEAQ. The trim removed 5 bases at V and 6 bases at J, leaving 5 bases unmatched. This CDR3 is 13 amino acids long. The full variable domain, with the rest looked up from reference TRBV7-8 and TRBJ1-2, is GAGVSQSPRYKVAKRGQDVALRCDPISGHVSLFWYQQALGQGPEFLTYFQNEAQLDKSGLPSDRFFAERPEGSVSTLKIQRTQQEDSAVYLCASSRRTGNGYTFGSGTRLTVV.

The chain couples TRBV4-3 to TRBJ2-5; 11 bases agree with TRBD2. V trimming: 8 bases; J trimming: 3 bases; junction bases outside the gene matches: 8. The CDR3 has 15 amino acids. Germline V gene lookup returns CDR1 LGHNA and CDR2 YSLEER. The CDR3 nucleotides read TGCGCCAGCGGAGAGGGGACTAGCGGTGAAGAGACCCAGTACTTC. It is translated as CASGEGTSGEETQYF.

The chain uses TRBV9 and TRBJ1-5; D unresolved. CDR3 length: 14 amino acids. Between the trimmed V and J ends, which lost 3 bases and 5 bases, there was a span of 12 bases. CDR1 and CDR2 (germline): SGDLS, YYNGEE. The CDR3 sequence: CASSAGVGDQPQHF. The CDR3 DNA follows: TGTGCCAGCAGCGCCGGAGTCGGGGATCAGCCCCAGCATTTT.

This rearrangement joins TRBV2 to TRBJ1-2, with a possible D match to TRBD1 (6 bases). The CDR3 loop spans 13 amino acids. Between the trimmed V and J ends, which lost 6 bases and 8 bases, there was a span of 16 bases. Germline lookup yields CDR1 SNHLY and CDR2 FYNNEI. CDR3: CASRSGVGRGYTF. The CDR3 DNA follows: TGTGCCAGCAGGTCAGGGGTTGGAAGGGGCTACACCTTC.

V usage is TRBV4-1 and J usage is TRBJ1-6; D perhaps matches TRBD1 (5 bases). Trimming shortened V by 1 base and J by 19 bases, and 11 bases separated the two germline ends. This CDR3 is 11 amino acids long. Looked up from germline, CDR1 is MGHRA and CDR2 is YSYEKL. The CDR3, as DNA: TGCGCCAGCAGCCAAGGACAGTCAAAACACTTT. Translation: CASSQGQSKHF.

CDR3 amino acids: CASSVDAGSSYEQYF. CDR3 nucleotide sequence: TGTGCCAGCAGCGTTGATGCGGGAAGCTCCTACGAGCAGTACTTC. V and J are TRBV9 and TRBJ2-7, with D maybe TRBD2 (6 bases). Trimming stripped 2 bases from V and 0 bases from J, with 12 bases between. The CDR3 extends over 15 amino acids. The V gene's germline CDR1 is SGDLS and CDR2 YYNGEE. Using reference TRBV9 and TRBJ2-7 for the parts outside the CDR3, the full variable domain is DSGVTQTPKHLITATGQRVTLRCSPRSGDLSVYWYQQSLDQGLQFLIQYYNGEERAKGNILERFSAQQFPDLHSELNLSSLELGDSALYFCASSVDAGSSYEQYFGPGTRLTVT.

This chain links TRBV10-3 with TRBJ1-1, with TRBD1 matching 7 bases. The V gene's germline CDR1 is ENHRY and CDR2 SYGVKD. The CDR3 has 12 residues. The trim removed 6 bases at V and 4 bases at J, leaving 2 bases unmatched. CDR3 in amino acids: CAIRDRSTEAFF. Written as DNA, the CDR3 is TGTGCCATCAGGGACAGGAGCACTGAAGCTTTCTTT.

The chain employs TRBV5-1 and TRBJ1-4; D uncertain. V lost 0 bases and J 8 bases, leaving 11 bases between the germline ends. The CDR3 totals 14 residues. The germline V gene has CDR1 SGHRS and CDR2 YFSETQ. The CDR3 is CASSLARSGEKLFF. CDR3 coding DNA: TGCGCCAGCAGCTTGGCTCGTAGTGGAGAAAAACTGTTTTTT.

The V gene is TRBV11-2, the J gene TRBJ2-1; 7 nucleotides line up with TRBD2. After removal of 5 bases from V and 4 bases from J, the junction contained 17 bases not matched to a gene. Germline CDR1 and CDR2: SGHAT and FQNNGV. The CDR3 totals 18 residues. In nucleotides, the CDR3 is TGTGCCAGCAGCCCGAGGGTCCGGGGCGGGAGCCCATACAATGAGCAGTTCTTC. It yields the protein CASSPRVRGGSPYNEQFF.

The V gene is TRBV30, the J gene TRBJ2-5; 16 nucleotides align to TRBD2. The CDR3 runs 15 residues. Germline V CDR1 and CDR2: GTSNPN, SVGIG (reference sequence). Trimming took 1 base from V and 9 from J; bases not matched to a gene: 5. The CDR3 sequence: CAWSAGLAGGPPQYF. The CDR3 DNA is TGTGCCTGGAGTGCGGGACTAGCGGGGGGGCCACCCCAGTACTTC.